The sequence of this T cell receptor (beta chain) was determined in a study of post-analysis software for immune sequencing data. Study results and caveats: A few TRBV segments occurring more often in patients than controls included TRBV5-6, TRBV5-1 and TRBV20-1. Clustering by F measure revealed strong co-clustering among samples prepared together in one batch.

The authors incorporated unique molecular identifiers into the TCR beta cDNA libraries. cDNA molecules numbering roughly 0.5 million came from roughly 1.1 to 9.2 million T cells. TCRdb reanalysed the PCR reads using MiXCR and keeps one entry per CDR3 protein. The data hold about 540,000 distinct CDR3 sequences, with 30% to 40% observed a single time. The CDR3 has 14 residues. V gave up 3 bases and J gave up 2 bases; unmatched junction bases: 4. CDR1 is SGHRS, CDR2 YFSETQ, per germline. On this clonotype itself: The antigen is unknown.

The V call is TRBV5-1, the J call TRBJ2-5; 7 bases match TRBD2. The clonotype originates from a girl under 18 with multiple sclerosis. Source material: blood. CDR3 bases: TGCGCCAGCAGCTGGGGGGGGGTTCAAGAGACCCAGTACTTC. It encodes CASSWGGVQETQYF.